This T cell receptor beta chain is from a study of regulatory and conventional T cells in RAG deficiency. CDR3 length: 17 residues. Trimming pared 1 base from V and 5 bases from J, leaving 20 bases between. Germline-derived CDR1 and CDR2 are SGHDT and YYEEEE. A note on this clone: The antigen remains undetermined.

Assay used: immunoSEQ multiplex PCR; TCRdb lists only in-frame clones, some missing. The sample has more than 30,000 clones, 80% to 90% seen once; the top ten hold 5% to 6.5%. General study findings and limits: Shannon entropy fell and Simpson indices rose in RAG-deficient patients. Sorted Omenn CD25-high CD127-low cells may not be bona fide Tregs. Omenn syndrome and CID/AS patients had 95 to 100-fold fewer unique Treg TCR beta sequences, versus around 9.8-fold elsewhere. Shorter CDR3s in all patient subsets; >85% Treg-Tconv overlap in Omenn.

These data were also filed under a second study, of regulatory T cells. That report notes: The primer mix had 52 TRBV and 13 TRBJ primers.

The TCR originated in a human donor in good health. The sequenced sample consisted of CD8+ T cells sorted from blood. The chain recombines TRBV5-6 with TRBJ2-3; the D is unclear. The CDR3 nucleotides read TGTGCCAGCAGCTTGTTTCGTGTGTCTGGGGAAGGAGATACGCAGTATTTT. Translating it yields CASSLFRVSGEGDTQYF.